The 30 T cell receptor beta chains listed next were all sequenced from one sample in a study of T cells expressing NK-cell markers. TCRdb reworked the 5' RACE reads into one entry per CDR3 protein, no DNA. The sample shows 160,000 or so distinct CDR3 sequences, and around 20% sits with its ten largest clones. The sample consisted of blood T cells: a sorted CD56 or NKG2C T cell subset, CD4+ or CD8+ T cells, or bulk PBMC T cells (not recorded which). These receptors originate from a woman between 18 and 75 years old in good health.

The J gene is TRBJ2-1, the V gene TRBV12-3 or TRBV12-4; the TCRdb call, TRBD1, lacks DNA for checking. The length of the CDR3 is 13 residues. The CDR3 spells CASSFGQGTEQFF.

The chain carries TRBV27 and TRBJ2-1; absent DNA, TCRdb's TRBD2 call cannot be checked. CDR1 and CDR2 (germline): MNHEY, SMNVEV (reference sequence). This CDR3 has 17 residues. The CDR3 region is CASSYRGLGLADNEQFF.

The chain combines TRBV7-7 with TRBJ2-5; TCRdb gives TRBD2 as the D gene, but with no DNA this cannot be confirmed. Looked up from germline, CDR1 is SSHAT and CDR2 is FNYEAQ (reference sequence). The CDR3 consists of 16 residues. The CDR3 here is CASSLRPAGIQETQYF. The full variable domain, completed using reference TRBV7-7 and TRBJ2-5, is GAGVSQSPRYKVTKRGQDVTLRCDPISSHATLYWYQQALGQGPEFLTYFNYEAQPDKSGLPSDRFSAERPEGSISTLTIQRTEQRDSAMYRCASSLRPAGIQETQYFGPGTRLLVL.

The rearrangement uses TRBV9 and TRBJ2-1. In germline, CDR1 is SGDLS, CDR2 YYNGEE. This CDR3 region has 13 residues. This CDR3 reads CASSVDLADEQFF.

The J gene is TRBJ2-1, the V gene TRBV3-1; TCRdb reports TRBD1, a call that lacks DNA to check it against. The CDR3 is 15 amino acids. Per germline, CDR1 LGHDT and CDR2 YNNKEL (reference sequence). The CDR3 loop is CASSHTGQGHNEQFF.

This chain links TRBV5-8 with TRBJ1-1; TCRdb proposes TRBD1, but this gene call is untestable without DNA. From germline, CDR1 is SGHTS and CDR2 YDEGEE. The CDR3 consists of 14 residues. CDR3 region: CASSYTGGSTEAFF.

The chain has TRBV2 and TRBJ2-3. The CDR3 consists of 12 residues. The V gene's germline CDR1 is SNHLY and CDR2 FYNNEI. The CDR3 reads CASLLSTDTQYF.

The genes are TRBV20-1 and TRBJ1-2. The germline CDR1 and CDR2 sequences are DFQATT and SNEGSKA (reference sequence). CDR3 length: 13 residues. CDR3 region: CSARGSISYGYTF.

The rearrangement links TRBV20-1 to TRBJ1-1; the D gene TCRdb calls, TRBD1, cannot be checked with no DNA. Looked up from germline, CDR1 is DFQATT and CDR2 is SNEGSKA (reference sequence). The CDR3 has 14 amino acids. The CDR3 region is CSARGETNRPEAFF.

The CDR3 protein is CASSLSAGRFNYGYTF. The V gene is TRBV27, the J gene TRBJ1-2. The germline CDR1 and CDR2 sequences are MNHEY and SMNVEV (reference sequence). This CDR3 contains 16 residues.

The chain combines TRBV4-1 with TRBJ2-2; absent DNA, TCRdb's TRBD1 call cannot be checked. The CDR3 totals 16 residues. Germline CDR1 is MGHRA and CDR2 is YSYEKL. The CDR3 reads CASSQQTGAVTGELFF.

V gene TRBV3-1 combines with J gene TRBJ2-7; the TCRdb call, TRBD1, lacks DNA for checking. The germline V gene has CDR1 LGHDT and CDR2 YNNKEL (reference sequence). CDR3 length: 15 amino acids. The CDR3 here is CASSQGSGGDVGEYF.

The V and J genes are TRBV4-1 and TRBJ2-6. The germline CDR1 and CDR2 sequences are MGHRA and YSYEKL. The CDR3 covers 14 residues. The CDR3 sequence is CASRTSSGANVLTF.

The CDR3 sequence: CSARDRLAGGVRNEQFF. This chain connects TRBV20-1 to TRBJ2-1; with no DNA, the TCRdb D assignment of TRBD1 cannot be verified. The CDR3 is made up of 17 amino acids. Germline V CDR1 and CDR2: DFQATT, SNEGSKA (reference sequence).

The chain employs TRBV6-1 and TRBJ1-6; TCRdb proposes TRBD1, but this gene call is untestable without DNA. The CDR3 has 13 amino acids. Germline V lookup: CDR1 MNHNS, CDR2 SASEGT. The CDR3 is CASSTGINSPLHF.

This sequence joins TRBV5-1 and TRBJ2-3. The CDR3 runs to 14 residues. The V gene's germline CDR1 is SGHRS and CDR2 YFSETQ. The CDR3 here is CASSLAQGQDTQYF.

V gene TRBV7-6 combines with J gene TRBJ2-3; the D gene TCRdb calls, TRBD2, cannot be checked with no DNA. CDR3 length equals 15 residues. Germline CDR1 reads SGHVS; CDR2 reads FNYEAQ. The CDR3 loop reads CASHPAGGDTDTQYF.

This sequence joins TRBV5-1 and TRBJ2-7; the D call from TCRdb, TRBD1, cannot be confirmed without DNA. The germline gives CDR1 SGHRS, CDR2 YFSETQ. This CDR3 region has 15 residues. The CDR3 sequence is CASSSQGGRGYEQYF. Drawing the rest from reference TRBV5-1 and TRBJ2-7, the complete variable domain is KAGVTQTPRYLIKTRGQQVTLSCSPISGHRSVSWYQQTPGQGLQFLFEYFSETQRNKGNFPGRFSGRQFSNSRSEMNVSTLELGDSALYLCASSSQGGRGYEQYFGPGTRLTVT.

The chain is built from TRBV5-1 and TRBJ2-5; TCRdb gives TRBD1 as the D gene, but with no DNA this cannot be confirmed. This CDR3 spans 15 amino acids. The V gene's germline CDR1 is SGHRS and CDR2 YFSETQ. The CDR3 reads CASSLQGGTEETQYF.

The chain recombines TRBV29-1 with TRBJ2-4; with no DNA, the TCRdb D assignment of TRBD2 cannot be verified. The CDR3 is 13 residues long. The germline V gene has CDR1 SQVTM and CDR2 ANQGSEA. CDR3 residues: CSTHGQGGDIQYF.

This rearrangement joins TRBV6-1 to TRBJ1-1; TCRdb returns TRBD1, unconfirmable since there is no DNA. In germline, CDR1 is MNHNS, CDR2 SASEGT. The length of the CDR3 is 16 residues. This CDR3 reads CASSPDRVGGNTEAFF.

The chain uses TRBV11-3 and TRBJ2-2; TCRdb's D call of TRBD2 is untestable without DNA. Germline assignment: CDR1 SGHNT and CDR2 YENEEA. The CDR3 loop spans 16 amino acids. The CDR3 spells CASSPSHAGESGELFF.

CDR3 loop: CATWGTTDTQYF. The V gene is TRBV2, the J gene TRBJ2-3; TCRdb picks TRBD1, but there is no DNA to check that call. The CDR3 extends over 12 amino acids. CDR1 and CDR2 from the germline V gene are SNHLY and FYNNEI.

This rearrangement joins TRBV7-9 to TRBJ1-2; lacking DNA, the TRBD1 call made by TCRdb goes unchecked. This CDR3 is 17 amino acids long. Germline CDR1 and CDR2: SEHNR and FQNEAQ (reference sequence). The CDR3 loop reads CASSRFRPSPYGYGYTF. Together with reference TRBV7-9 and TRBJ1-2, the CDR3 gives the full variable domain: DTGVSQNPRHKITKRGQNVTFRCDPISEHNRLYWYRQTLGQGPEFLTYFQNEAQLEKSRLLSDRFSAERPKGSFSTLEIQRTEQGDSAMYLCASSRFRPSPYGYGYTFGSGTRLTVV.

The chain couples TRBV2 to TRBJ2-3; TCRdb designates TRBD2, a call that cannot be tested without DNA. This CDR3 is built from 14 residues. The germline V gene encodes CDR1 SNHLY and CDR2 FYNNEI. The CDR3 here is CASSRDSGAGAQYF.

The CDR3 reads CASSPGQGARSYGYTF. J is TRBJ1-2 and V is TRBV9; with no DNA, the TCRdb D assignment of TRBD1 cannot be verified. The germline V gene encodes CDR1 SGDLS and CDR2 YYNGEE. The CDR3 has 16 residues.

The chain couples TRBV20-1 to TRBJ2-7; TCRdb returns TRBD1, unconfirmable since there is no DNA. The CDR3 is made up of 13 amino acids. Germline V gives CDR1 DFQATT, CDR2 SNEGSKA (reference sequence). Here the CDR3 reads CSARGSGVHEQYF.

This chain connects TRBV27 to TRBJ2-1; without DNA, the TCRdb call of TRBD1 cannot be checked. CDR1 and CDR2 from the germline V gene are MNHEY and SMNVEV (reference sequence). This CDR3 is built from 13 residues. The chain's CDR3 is CASSLQGRNEQFF.

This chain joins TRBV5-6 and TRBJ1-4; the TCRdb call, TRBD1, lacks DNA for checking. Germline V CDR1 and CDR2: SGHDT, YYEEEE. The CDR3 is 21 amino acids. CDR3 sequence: CASSQQDRVFGRASTNEKLFF.

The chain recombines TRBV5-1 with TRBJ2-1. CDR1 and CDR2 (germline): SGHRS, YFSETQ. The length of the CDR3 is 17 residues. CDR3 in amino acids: CASSLAPSGSSYNEQFF.